This T cell receptor (beta chain) emerged from a study of Graves' ophthalmopathy and Graves' hyperthyroidism. V lost 5 bases, J lost 3 bases, and 2 bases stayed unmatched. Germline values: CDR1 LNHNV, CDR2 YYDKDF (reference sequence). The CDR3 runs to 15 residues. As the template, RNA transcripts were used to amplify TCR beta CDR3 regions. Second-round multiplex PCR came after first-round RT-PCR with HTBI primers. TCRdb itself ran the multiplex PCR reads through MiXCR, one entry per CDR3 protein. This sample carries about 1.1 million distinct CDR3 sequences, around a third of them seen once, and the ten largest clones take around 10%.

Sequenced: peripheral blood or thyroid tissue (not recorded which). The chain combines TRBV15 with TRBJ2-7; the match to TRBD2 covers 15 bases. The origin of this receptor is an adult man with Graves' hyperthyroidism. CDR3 sequence (DNA): TGTGCCACCAGCCGGACTAGCGGGGGGGGCTACGAGCAGTACTTC. Translated, it gives CATSRTSGGGYEQYF.